These 9 T cell receptor beta chains share one sample of origin, sequenced in a study of T-cell reconstitution after alpha-beta-depleted transplantation in children. For TCRbeta, the library was prepared with unique molecular identifiers. One entry per CDR3 protein, called by TCRdb with MiXCR from the PCR reads. This table holds about 540,000 distinct CDR3 sequences, 25% to 30% found once. The input for sequencing was PBMCs, taken before TCRalphabeta/CD19-depleted stem cell transplant. Receptors originate from a boy in the first two years of life with Wiskott-Aldrich syndrome, due to receive a stem cell transplant.

This sequence joins TRBV10-3 and TRBJ1-2; D is perhaps TRBD1 (5 bases). The CDR3 has 13 amino acids. The germline V and J ends were trimmed by 8 bases and 8 bases, with 18 bases remaining between them. Germline CDR1 and CDR2: ENHRY and SYGVKD. CDR3 in amino acids: CAIARQYEGGYTF. Written as DNA, the CDR3 is TGTGCCATCGCGAGACAGTACGAGGGGGGCTACACCTTC.

This clonotype turned up a few times. The chain links TRBV20-1 to TRBJ2-4; D not resolved. Trimming took off 6 bases at V and 0 bases at J, with 9 bases between the two ends. CDR3 size: 13 residues. The germline CDR1 and CDR2 sequences are DFQATT and SNEGSKA (reference sequence). The CDR3 protein is CSAPRLAKNIQYF. In DNA form, the CDR3 reads TGCAGTGCCCCGAGGTTAGCCAAAAACATTCAGTACTTC.

This chain joins TRBV20-1 and TRBJ2-3; TRBD2 agrees at 9 bases. CDR3 size: 16 residues. The J segment lost 5 bases and the V segment lost 4 bases, leaving 13 bases of the junction unmatched. CDR1 and CDR2 (germline): DFQATT, SNEGSKA (reference sequence). CDR3 sequence: CSANIESREGQDTQYF. The CDR3 DNA reads TGCAGTGCTAACATTGAGTCGCGGGAGGGCCAAGATACGCAGTATTTT.

This clonotype was recorded a few times. The V gene is TRBV10-3, the J gene TRBJ2-3, with D unresolved. The CDR3 length is 15 residues. Germline CDR1 and CDR2: ENHRY and SYGVKD. With 3 bases removed from V and 2 bases from J, the gap between germline ends came to 12 bases. The DNA of the CDR3 is TGTGCCATCAGTGAAGGAAACCTAGTCACAGATACGCAGTATTTT. Its translation: CAISEGNLVTDTQYF.

The sample holds many counts of this clonotype. J is TRBJ2-3 and V is TRBV12-3 or TRBV12-4; 8 nucleotides match TRBD2. This CDR3 spans 14 amino acids. V was clipped by 5 bases and J by 1 base; unmatched bases: 2. As DNA, the CDR3 is TGTGCCAGCAGTCAAGCGGGAGGCACAGATACGCAGTATTTT. The encoded protein is CASSQAGGTDTQYF.

This chain uses TRBV10-3 with TRBJ2-2, with D possibly TRBD2 on 5 matching bases. The V gene lost 5 bases and the J gene lost 5 bases, with 21 bases spanning the gap. Germline CDR1 is ENHRY and CDR2 is SYGVKD. The CDR3 is made up of 17 amino acids. CDR3 protein: CAISSRSATELTGELFF. For the CDR3, the DNA is TGTGCCATCAGTTCCCGTAGCGCGACGGAACTTACCGGGGAGCTGTTTTTT.

The chain joins TRBV5-1 to TRBJ2-5; 10 bases are shared with TRBD2. The trim removed 0 bases at V and 2 bases at J, leaving 7 bases unmatched. Germline CDR1 SGHRS, CDR2 YFSETQ. The CDR3 is made up of 17 amino acids. CDR3 sequence: CASSLASSGGLQETQYF. For the CDR3, the DNA is TGCGCCAGCAGCTTGGCGTCTAGCGGGGGACTACAAGAGACCCAGTACTTC.

V gene TRBV6-5 combines with J gene TRBJ2-3, with D possibly being TRBD1 (6 bases). The V end lost 6 bases, the J end lost 7 bases, and 14 bases lay between the germline ends. The germline V gene has CDR1 MNHEY and CDR2 SVGAGI. This CDR3 comprises 13 residues. The CDR3 DNA sequence: TGTGCCAGCAGGTTACGGGACACGAATACGCAGTATTTT. It specifies CASRLRDTNTQYF.

This chain uses TRBV7-6 with TRBJ2-2, with TRBD1 matching over 9 bases. The germline gives CDR1 SGHVS, CDR2 FNYEAQ. There are 16 residues in the CDR3. The V segment lost 4 bases and the J segment 1 base; nucleotides outside the gene matches: 4. In DNA form, the CDR3 reads TGTGCCAGCAGCTCAAAGGGACAGGGGAACACCGGGGAGCTGTTTTTT. Translated: CASSSKGQGNTGELFF.